One T cell receptor (beta chain) is described in this entry. Individual cDNA molecules were tagged with unique molecular identifiers, the study reported. One entry per CDR3 protein results from TCRdb running MiXCR on the 5' RACE reads. Of around 81,000 distinct CDR3 sequences in the sample, 11% to 15% are singletons; the top ten hold 9.5% to 12%. This sample was included in a study of early T cells in non-severe SARS-CoV-2 infection. The sample was whole blood. This sequence was found in an adult who was a healthcare worker with PCR-confirmed SARS-CoV-2 infection or an uninfected control (not recorded which).

CDR3 nucleotide sequence: TGTGCCAGCAGCTTGGCGACTAGCGGGGGAAGGTTGACAGATACGCAGTATTTT. It codes for CASSLATSGGRLTDTQYF. The chain is built from TRBV5-6 and TRBJ2-3; TRBD2 aligns across 12 bases. The CDR3 runs 18 residues. The V gene end was trimmed by 0 bases and the J gene end by 3 bases; junction bases not matched to a gene: 8. Germline assignment: CDR1 SGHDT and CDR2 YYEEEE.